The text below deals with one TCR beta chain. As originally analysed: Estimation of nucleated cell counts was performed using reference gene primer amplification. Assay: immunoSEQ multiplex PCR; the TCRdb copy retains only in-frame clones and omits some. The DNA was the basis for D and trimming; V, J and clone size are from that table. The sample lists around 100,000 clones, around 84% occurring once. CDR3 length: 15 residues. Trimming shortened V by 3 bases and J by 0 bases, and 9 bases separated the two germline ends. Germline lookup yields CDR1 SEHNR and CDR2 FQNEAQ (reference sequence). The sample originates from a study of blood T cell repertoires in COVID-19. For the study at large: COVID-19 samples collected from the United States, Italy and Spain covered acute and convalescent phases. Sources were T cells, B-cell-depleted T cells, or PBMCs; the material itself was cDNA or gDNA.

This sequence was found in a man aged 35-49 years with acute or convalescent COVID-19. V is TRBV7-9 and J is TRBJ1-3, with D perhaps TRBD1 (6 bases). The sequenced sample was peripheral blood. DNA for the CDR3: TGTGCCAGCAGCTTCGGACAGCTCTCTGGAAACACCATATATTTT. Residues: CASSFGQLSGNTIYF.